The 29 T cell receptor beta chains below all came from one sample that was sequenced in a study of cytomegalovirus exposure and HLA in healthy donors. PCR amplification relied on 60 Vbeta primers (plus 13 Jbeta primers). Clones were sequenced by immunoSEQ multiplex PCR, and TCRdb holds only the in-frame ones, with some missing. Counted here are over 150,000 clones, about 71% occurring once; the ten biggest clones make up 1.4% to 1.5%. The sequenced sample consisted of PBMCs. These receptors all come from a man aged 45-60 years in good health and CMV-seronegative.

The V call is TRBV19, the J call TRBJ1-3; D is unclear. V dropped 3 bases and J dropped 2 bases, with 5 bases sitting between them. Germline CDR1 and CDR2: LNHDA and SQIVND (reference sequence). This CDR3 has 13 amino acids. In DNA form, the CDR3 reads TGTGCCAGTAGTATGACACCTGGAAACACCATATATTTT. Its protein product is CASSMTPGNTIYF.

This clone was observed a handful of times. V usage is TRBV7-8 and J usage is TRBJ2-2; 12 bases line up with TRBD2. Per germline, CDR1 SGHVS and CDR2 FQNEAQ. J gave up 3 bases and V 4 bases, and 6 bases lay outside the gene matches. The CDR3 loop spans 17 amino acids. The CDR3 DNA is TGTGCCAGCAGCTCGGGACTAGCGGGTTGGTACACCGGGGAGCTGTTTTTT. This encodes CASSSGLAGWYTGELFF.

The chain combines TRBV5-1 with TRBJ1-2; tentative D call: TRBD1 (5 bases). CDR1 and CDR2 (germline): SGHRS, YFSETQ. The CDR3 sequence is 14 residues long. The germline V and J ends were trimmed by 2 bases and 6 bases, with 14 bases remaining between them. The CDR3 is CASSLATASHGYTF. DNA of the CDR3: TGCGCCAGCAGCTTAGCGACAGCCAGCCATGGCTACACCTTC.

The rearrangement links TRBV6-5 to TRBJ2-3; weak D call: TRBD2 (5 bases). The germline gives CDR1 MNHEY, CDR2 SVGAGI. The CDR3 has 15 amino acids. V dropped 0 bases and J dropped 1 base, with 8 bases sitting between them. The CDR3 reads CASSYSIGGTDTQYF. The CDR3, as DNA: TGTGCCAGCAGTTACTCGATCGGGGGCACAGATACGCAGTATTTT.

The rearrangement uses TRBV5-6 and TRBJ2-2; tentative D call: TRBD1 (6 bases). Germline V lookup: CDR1 SGHDT, CDR2 YYEEEE. The CDR3 contains 15 residues. Trimming stripped 2 bases from V and 3 bases from J, with 11 bases between. The CDR3 region has the DNA TGTGCCAGCAGCTTCTGGGGGCGCGACACCGGGGAGCTGTTTTTT. It translates to CASSFWGRDTGELFF.

This clone was detected ten times or more. The chain combines TRBV29-1 with TRBJ1-1; D gene uncertain. The CDR3 has 11 amino acids. CDR1 and CDR2 from the germline V gene are SQVTM and ANQGSEA. V lost 5 bases and J lost 2, with 6 bases in between. This CDR3 reads CSVLKNTEAFF. The CDR3 DNA sequence: TGCAGCGTTCTTAAAAACACTGAAGCTTTCTTT.

This clone was observed a handful of times. The chain joins TRBV7-2 to TRBJ2-3; 9 nucleotides align to TRBD1. The CDR3 spans 16 residues. Germline loops: CDR1 SGHTA, CDR2 FQGNSA. The ends lost 5 bases at V and 3 bases at J; junction bases unmatched: 9. The CDR3 nucleotides read TGTGCCAGCAGCCCCGGACAGGGGAGGGGGACAGATACGCAGTATTTT. Protein: CASSPGQGRGTDTQYF.

V usage is TRBV5-6 and J usage is TRBJ1-5; 7 bases agree with TRBD1. CDR1 is SGHDT, CDR2 YYEEEE, per germline. CDR3 length: 17 amino acids. The V gene end was trimmed by 0 bases and the J gene end by 1 base; junction bases not matched to a gene: 7. The CDR3 here is CASSLAQGGWSNQPQHF. CDR3 DNA: TGTGCCAGCAGCTTGGCTCAGGGGGGATGGAGCAATCAGCCCCAGCATTTT.

The rearrangement joins TRBV7-9 to TRBJ2-2, with 7 bases that match TRBD2. Germline V gene lookup returns CDR1 SEHNR and CDR2 FQNEAQ (reference sequence). This CDR3 comprises 15 residues. The trim removed 8 bases at V and 6 bases at J, leaving 12 bases unmatched. DNA for the CDR3: TGTGCCAGCGTTCAAAGCGGGGCGCTACCCGGGGAGCTGTTTTTT. It yields the protein CASVQSGALPGELFF.

The CDR3 region has the DNA TGTGCCAGTCGGCCAACTCGACAGGGGATCATAGCCAAAAACATTCAGTACTTC. As protein: CASRPTRQGIIAKNIQYF. The chain recombines TRBV19 with TRBJ2-4; TRBD1 aligns across 8 bases. The germline gives CDR1 LNHDA, CDR2 SQIVND (reference sequence). The CDR3 has 18 residues. Losses at the gene ends were 8 bases for V and 0 bases for J; bases not matched to a gene: 15.

The genes are TRBV7-9 and TRBJ2-7; 7 bases line up with TRBD1. This CDR3 spans 11 amino acids. J was trimmed by 9 bases and V by 5 bases; bases with no gene match: 4. CDR1 SEHNR and CDR2 FQNEAQ come from the germline V gene (reference sequence). The CDR3 bases are TGTGCCAGCAGCCCACGGGACAGGCAGTACTTC. Translated: CASSPRDRQYF.

V and J are TRBV2 and TRBJ2-2; 7 bases fit TRBD2. The CDR3 loop spans 18 amino acids. V was clipped by 2 bases and J by 3 bases; unmatched bases: 12. Germline loops: CDR1 SNHLY, CDR2 FYNNEI. The CDR3 sequence is CASSEMARGELHTGELFF. In DNA form, the CDR3 reads TGTGCCAGCAGTGAAATGGCCCGGGGGGAGTTACACACCGGGGAGCTGTTTTTT.

This clone occurred a few times. The rearrangement links TRBV5-1 to TRBJ2-5; tentatively, D is TRBD1 (6 bases). Per the germline V gene, CDR1 is SGHRS and CDR2 is YFSETQ. V lost 4 bases and J lost 2, with 15 bases in between. There are 15 residues in the CDR3. CDR3 nucleotides: TGCGCCAGCAGCCCGTTGGGGACAACGCAAGAGACCCAGTACTTC. Protein sequence: CASSPLGTTQETQYF.

The chain employs TRBV11-2 and TRBJ2-1; no definite D call. This CDR3 spans 15 amino acids. The germline gives CDR1 SGHAT, CDR2 FQNNGV. V was cut by 5 bases and J by 6 bases, with 17 bases left in between. The DNA of the CDR3 is TGTGCCAGCAGCCTTCTCCAACTCCGTCCCAATGAGCAGTTCTTC. Translating it yields CASSLLQLRPNEQFF.

The genes are TRBV5-6 and TRBJ2-5; D not resolved. V was clipped by 3 bases and J by 5 bases, with 5 bases between them. Germline values: CDR1 SGHDT, CDR2 YYEEEE. The CDR3 is 11 residues long. For the CDR3, the DNA is TGTGCCAGCAGCTCCCGGGAGACCCAGTACTTC. Its translation is CASSSRETQYF.

V is TRBV4-2 and J is TRBJ2-1; 7 nucleotides line up with TRBD1. V shed 0 bases and J 4 bases; nucleotides not matched to a gene: 6. The CDR3 contains 16 residues. The germline gives CDR1 LGHNA, CDR2 YNFKEQ. Written as DNA, the CDR3 is TGTGCCAGCAGCCAAGATCCTAGCAGGGGGTACAATGAGCAGTTCTTC. Translated, it gives CASSQDPSRGYNEQFF.

This sequence joins TRBV2 and TRBJ2-7; D gene ambiguous. The V end was cut by 6 bases, the J end by 5 bases, with 11 bases between. Per the germline V gene, CDR1 is SNHLY and CDR2 is FYNNEI. The CDR3 has 12 residues. The CDR3 DNA follows: TGTGCCAGCAGCCCCACCGGTGACGAGCAGTACTTC. Residues: CASSPTGDEQYF.

This clone was seen a handful of times. This chain links TRBV6-1 with TRBJ1-5; D call uncertain. Germline values: CDR1 MNHNS, CDR2 SASEGT. This CDR3 has 12 amino acids. Trimming left V 6 bases short and J 3 bases short, with 6 bases between. As DNA, the CDR3 is TGTGCCAGCAGACAGCCCAATCAGCCCCAGCATTTT. Translation gives CASRQPNQPQHF.

The chain has TRBV6-1 and TRBJ1-4, with 9 bases matching TRBD1. Losses at the gene ends were 1 base for V and 4 bases for J; bases not matched to a gene: 4. The germline V gene has CDR1 MNHNS and CDR2 SASEGT. This CDR3 is built from 16 residues. CDR3 sequence (DNA): TGTGCCAGCAGTGAAGGAGGGGGACAGGGTAATGAAAAACTGTTTTTT. It translates to CASSEGGGQGNEKLFF.

This chain uses TRBV4-3 with TRBJ1-5; D not resolved. CDR3 length: 16 residues. V gave up 0 bases and J gave up 3 bases, with 12 bases separating them. Germline lookup yields CDR1 LGHNA and CDR2 YSLEER. The CDR3 here is CASSQDFGGINQPQHF. The CDR3, as DNA: TGCGCCAGCAGCCAAGACTTTGGAGGGATCAATCAGCCCCAGCATTTT.

V is TRBV28 and J is TRBJ1-2; D gene unclear. The CDR3 covers 13 residues. Germline-derived CDR1 and CDR2 are MDHEN and SYDVKM. Trimming took 9 bases from V and 2 from J, leaving 13 bases between them. The CDR3 region has the DNA TGTGCCAGTCAGCAACCAGGAAACTATGGCTACACCTTC. Amino acids: CASQQPGNYGYTF.

J is TRBJ2-1 and V is TRBV7-9, with 12 bases matching TRBD2. CDR1 is SEHNR and CDR2 is FQNEAQ in the germline V gene (reference sequence). J gave up 7 bases and V 7 bases, and 8 bases lay outside the gene matches. The length of the CDR3 is 15 residues. This chain's CDR3 is CASTLAGGPKNEQFF. The CDR3 DNA sequence: TGTGCCAGCACCCTAGCGGGGGGGCCTAAGAATGAGCAGTTCTTC.

A single count supports this clone. The chain is built from TRBV4-1 and TRBJ2-1; 10 bases align to TRBD2. This CDR3 contains 16 residues. CDR1 MGHRA and CDR2 YSYEKL come from the germline V gene. Trimming removed 0 bases from V and 7 bases from J; junction bases left unmatched: 6. The CDR3 loop reads CASSQERTSGFNEQFF. CDR3 DNA sequence: TGCGCCAGCAGCCAAGAACGGACTAGCGGATTTAATGAGCAGTTCTTC.

J is TRBJ1-5 and V is TRBV10-2; no reliable D call. Deletions cut 0 bases from V and 4 bases from J, with 7 bases between. The CDR3 length is 14 residues. Looked up from germline, CDR1 is WSHSY and CDR2 is SAAADI. The CDR3 DNA reads as TGCGCCAGCAGTGAGTCGTCAGGTAATCAGCCCCAGCATTTT. This sequence encodes CASSESSGNQPQHF.

The chain employs TRBV7-2 and TRBJ2-5; D is unclear. Germline CDR1 reads SGHTA; CDR2 reads FQGNSA. This CDR3 comprises 16 residues. V lost 1 base to trimming and J lost 2 bases, with 14 bases between them. The CDR3 DNA follows: TGTGCCAGCAGCTTAGGGGCTCCAGCCACGCAAGAGACCCAGTACTTC. It specifies CASSLGAPATQETQYF. The full variable domain, rest sourced from reference TRBV7-2 and TRBJ2-5, is GAGVSQSPSNKVTEKGKDVELRCDPISGHTALYWYRQSLGQGLEFLIYFQGNSAPDKSGLPSDRFSAERTGGSVSTLTIQRTQQEDSAVYLCASSLGAPATQETQYFGPGTRLLVL.

The gene calls are TRBV5-1 and TRBJ2-5; D is perhaps TRBD2 (5 bases). The CDR3 has 15 residues. Germline assignment: CDR1 SGHRS and CDR2 YFSETQ. Trimming shortened V by 1 base and J by 2 bases, and 12 bases separated the two germline ends. Here the CDR3 DNA reads TGCGCCAGCAGCTTGAATGAGGGCAGACAAGAGACCCAGTACTTC. This encodes CASSLNEGRQETQYF.

The rearrangement links TRBV19 to TRBJ1-1; 7 nucleotides agree with TRBD1. The length of the CDR3 is 16 residues. V was pared by 7 bases and J by 1 base, with 12 bases of the junction left unmatched. Germline assignment: CDR1 LNHDA and CDR2 SQIVND (reference sequence). The CDR3 nucleotides are TGTGCCAGTACCCCCACAGGGGTGGCAAAGAACACTGAAGCTTTCTTT. Translation gives CASTPTGVAKNTEAFF.

The chain carries TRBV5-1 and TRBJ1-2; 10 bases align to TRBD1. The CDR3 runs to 16 residues. Germline CDR1 is SGHRS and CDR2 is YFSETQ. V shed 0 bases, J shed 8 bases, and the junction held 10 bases outside the gene matches. The CDR3 DNA follows: TGCGCCAGCAGCTTGGACACCCGGGACAGGGGATACGGCTACACCTTC. This gives the protein CASSLDTRDRGYGYTF.

J is TRBJ1-2 and V is TRBV10-3; TRBD1 aligns across 7 bases. Germline V gene sequence: CDR1 ENHRY, CDR2 SYGVKD. The V segment lost 2 bases and the J segment 8 bases; nucleotides outside the gene matches: 14. The CDR3 extends over 16 amino acids. This CDR3 reads CAISEAGQEGDRGYTF. CDR3 sequence (DNA): TGTGCCATCAGTGAGGCCGGACAGGAAGGGGATCGAGGCTACACCTTC.